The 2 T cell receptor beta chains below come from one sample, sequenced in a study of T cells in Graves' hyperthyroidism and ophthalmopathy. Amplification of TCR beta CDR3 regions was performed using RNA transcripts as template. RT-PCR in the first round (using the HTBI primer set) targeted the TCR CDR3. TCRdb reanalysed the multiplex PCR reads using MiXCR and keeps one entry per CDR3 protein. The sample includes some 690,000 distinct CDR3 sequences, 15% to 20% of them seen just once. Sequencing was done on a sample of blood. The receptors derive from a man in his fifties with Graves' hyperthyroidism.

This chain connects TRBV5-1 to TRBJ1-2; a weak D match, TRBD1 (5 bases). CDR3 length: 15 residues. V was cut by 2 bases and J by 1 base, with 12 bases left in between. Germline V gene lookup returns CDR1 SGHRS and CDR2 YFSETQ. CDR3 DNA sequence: TGCGCCAGCAGCTTAGGGACCTCGAATAACTATGGCTACACCTTC. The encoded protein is CASSLGTSNNYGYTF.

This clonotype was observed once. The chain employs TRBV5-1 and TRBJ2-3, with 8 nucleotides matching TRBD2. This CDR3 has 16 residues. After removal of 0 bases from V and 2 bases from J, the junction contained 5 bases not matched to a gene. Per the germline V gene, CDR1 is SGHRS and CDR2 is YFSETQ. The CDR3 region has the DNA TGCGCCAGCAGCTTGGCCCCGGGAGGGTACACAGATACGCAGTATTTT. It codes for CASSLAPGGYTDTQYF.